Listed below are T cell receptor beta chains from one sample, sequenced in a study of blood T cell repertoires in COVID-19. Here immunoSEQ multiplex PCR was the method, and the copy in TCRdb shows in-frame clones only, minus some. The sample records fewer than 300,000 clones, around 82% being singletons. Sequencing input: peripheral blood. The receptor source for this set is a person aged 70 to 85 with COVID-19, enrolled during active disease. Each CDR3 is given with its conserved first and last residue.

V gene,J gene,CDR3 protein
TRBV29-1,TRBJ1-5,CSVRTGNQPQHF
TRBV5-1,TRBJ2-3,CASSQGGGFDTQYF
TRBV30,TRBJ1-5,CAWTSRTTGYNQPQHF
TRBV29-1,TRBJ2-1,CSAPPGDYNEQFF
TRBV4-1,TRBJ2-7,CASRRTFGATGYEQYF
TRBV28,TRBJ2-2,CASSDRGVTGELFF
TRBV9,TRBJ2-3,CASTLGHASTDTQYF
TRBV19,TRBJ2-5,CASSPWTSGGETQYF
TRBV7-3,TRBJ2-3,CASSLRDRSLDTQYF
TRBV7-2,TRBJ2-3,CASSSGLVTDTQYF
TRBV4-3,TRBJ2-3,CASSQLAGGPDTQYF
TRBV27,TRBJ1-4,CASSPLTGGVEKLFF
TRBV28,TRBJ2-2,CASGETKVYSGELFF
TRBV19,TRBJ1-2,CASTLTGPLNGYTF
TRBV7-6,TRBJ1-3,CASSLGGHFGNTIYF
TRBV6-2/TRBV6-3,TRBJ2-3,CASSYSRLRGGLDTQYF
TRBV9,TRBJ2-2,CASSVDRYNTGELFF
TRBV2,TRBJ2-3,CASSDGQGGDTQYF
TRBV6-4,TRBJ2-1,CASRADTYNEQFF
TRBV7-8,TRBJ2-7,CASSVDRTGYEQYF
TRBV18,TRBJ2-4,CASSTVMVDTRISANIQYF
TRBV7-3,TRBJ1-1,CASSAIPPDRINTEAFF
TRBV9,TRBJ2-3,CASSLQGLADTDTQYF
TRBV9,TRBJ2-3,CASGLQGSDTQYF
TRBV19,TRBJ1-6,CASSLRTGDNSPLHF
TRBV30,TRBJ2-3,CAWSAVVTDTQYF
TRBV27,TRBJ1-6,CAISGTSQSSYNSPLHF
TRBV29-1,TRBJ2-2,CSVGQGNTGELFF
TRBV28,TRBJ1-2,CASKLQGEYGYTF
TRBV29-1,TRBJ2-3,CSVDIGDTQYF
TRBV10-3,TRBJ2-7,CAIRGKNEQYF
TRBV7-3,TRBJ1-1,CASSLTQGGEAFF
TRBV7-3,TRBJ2-3,CASSQGSGGIADTQYF
TRBV4-3,TRBJ1-5,CASSQGRGGNQPQHF
TRBV28,TRBJ2-1,CASSSQGLDEQFF
TRBV7-7,TRBJ2-5,CASSQLPSTTGTGGTQYF
TRBV7-9,TRBJ1-3,CASSSLVGGQGNYQNTIYF
TRBV5-1,TRBJ2-1,CASSLPSYEQFF
TRBV2,TRBJ1-6,CATALPNSPLHF
TRBV28,TRBJ1-2,CASNQGHEYGYTF
TRBV5-4,TRBJ1-4,CASSAGEIQSEKLFF
TRBV7-9,TRBJ2-7,CASSLDSWEQYF
TRBV29-1,TRBJ2-1,CSVEQGTGGYNEQFF
TRBV5-1,TRBJ1-4,CASSSQGRHNEKLFF
TRBV20-1,TRBJ2-2,CSIQNNGELFF
TRBV5-6,TRBJ1-2,CASSLGDRGHGYTF
TRBV11-2,TRBJ2-3,CASSLDPSGRRVDTQYF
TRBV9,TRBJ1-1,CASSVLQQGEAFF
TRBV5-1,TRBJ2-7,CASSIQGREQYF
TRBV6-2/TRBV6-3,TRBJ1-5,CASSYSIAGSNQPQHF
TRBV27,TRBJ1-1,CASSLGPGTEAFF
TRBV5-4,TRBJ2-3,CASSWGQIDTDTQYF
TRBV9,TRBJ2-3,CASSVWGQSTDTQYF
TRBV28,TRBJ1-2,CASSSPAAPHYGYTF
TRBV20-1,TRBJ2-1,CSASLGSYNEQFF